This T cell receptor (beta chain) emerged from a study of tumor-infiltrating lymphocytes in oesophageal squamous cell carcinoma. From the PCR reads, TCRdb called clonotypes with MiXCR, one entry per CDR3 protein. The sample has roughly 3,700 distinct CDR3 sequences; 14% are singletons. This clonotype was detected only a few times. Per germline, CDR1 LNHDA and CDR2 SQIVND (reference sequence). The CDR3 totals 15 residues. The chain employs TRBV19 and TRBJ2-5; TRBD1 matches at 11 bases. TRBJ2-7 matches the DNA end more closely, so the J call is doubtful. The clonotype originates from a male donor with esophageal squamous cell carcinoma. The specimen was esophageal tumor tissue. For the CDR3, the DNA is TGTGCCAGTAGTTTCGGACAGGGGGCCTTTTACGAGCAGTACTTC. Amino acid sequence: CASSFGQGAFYEQYF.